This TCR beta chain was identified during a study of metastatic and nonmetastatic thyroid tumors. In the study overall: Malignant and benign thyroid patients had repertoires compared in peripheral blood and tumor or nodule tissue.

Original handling: Differences in CDR3 between clinicopathological groups were drawn on to build a classifier intended to discriminate distant-metastatic papillary thyroid cancer patients. TCRdb redid the clone calls on the PCR reads using MiXCR. It is TCRdb's table, rather than the study itself, that gives the V and J calls and clone size. This sample has approximately 13,000 clones, with 20% to 25% found just once. Notes on the study in general: Benign nodules were reported to have significantly lower TCR beta diversity than malignant thyroid tumors, in blood and tumor.

Note on this clone: Its antigen is unknown.

Each patient went into thyroid surgery without having received any treatment. This CDR3 has 15 amino acids. With 7 bases clipped from V and 5 bases from J, the junction kept 10 bases outside the gene matches. The chain recombines TRBV12-3 or TRBV12-4 with TRBJ2-1, with TRBD2 matching 8 bases. The specimen was blood. The source of this sequence is a female donor with papillary thyroid cancer or a benign thyroid nodule (not recorded which). Some clones in this sample may be carry-over from other donors' samples. The CDR3 region has the DNA TGTGCCAGCACCATTAGCGGGAACCTCAACAATGAGCAGTTCTTC. As protein: CASTISGNLNNEQFF.